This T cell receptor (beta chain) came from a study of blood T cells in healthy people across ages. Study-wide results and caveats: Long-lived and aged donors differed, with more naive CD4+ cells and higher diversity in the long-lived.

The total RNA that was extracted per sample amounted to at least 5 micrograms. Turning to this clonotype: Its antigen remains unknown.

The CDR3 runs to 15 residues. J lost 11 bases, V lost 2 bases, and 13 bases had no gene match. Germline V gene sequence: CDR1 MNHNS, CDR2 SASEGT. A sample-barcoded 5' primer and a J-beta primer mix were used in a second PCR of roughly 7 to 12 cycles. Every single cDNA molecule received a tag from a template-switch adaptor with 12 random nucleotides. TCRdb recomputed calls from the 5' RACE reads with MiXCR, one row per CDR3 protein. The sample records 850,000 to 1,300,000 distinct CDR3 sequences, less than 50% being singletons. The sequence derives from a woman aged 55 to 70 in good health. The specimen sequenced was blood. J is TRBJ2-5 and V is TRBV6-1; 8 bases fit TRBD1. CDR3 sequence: CASSETGGTSGEQYF. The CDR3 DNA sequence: TGTGCCAGCAGTGAAACAGGGGGGACCTCCGGGGAGCAGTACTTC.